The 13 T cell receptor beta chains below all came from one sample that was sequenced in a study of Ad26.COV2.S vaccination and SARS-CoV-2 variants. Treatment described: over 15 received Ad26.COV2.S at low or high dose, single or two shots; about 5 received placebo; per-sample allocation not given. Day 63 following the first vaccine or placebo injection was when the samples were taken. The data were produced by immunoSEQ multiplex PCR, yet TCRdb's version contains in-frame clones alone and is incomplete. Among more than 300,000 clones, roughly 89% were seen once, and the ten largest hold just under 5%. The sequencing used peripheral blood, collected in a trial of Ad26.COV2.S vaccine versus placebo. These receptors all come from a person between 18 and 65 years old who received the Ad26.COV2.S COVID-19 vaccine or a placebo.

The chain uses TRBV6-6 and TRBJ2-1; 14 nucleotides agree with TRBD2. The CDR3 runs to 17 residues. Germline loops: CDR1 MNHNY, CDR2 SVGAGI (reference sequence). V shed 5 bases and J 2 bases; nucleotides not matched to a gene: 5. In DNA form, the CDR3 reads TGTGCCAGCAGTCTGACTAGCGGGAGGGCCGCCTACAATGAGCAGTTCTTC. It yields the protein CASSLTSGRAAYNEQFF.

For the CDR3, the DNA is TGTGCCAGCAGTATAGCCTACGAGCAGTACTTC. It is translated as CASSIAYEQYF. The chain carries TRBV6-2 or TRBV6-3 and TRBJ2-7; D call uncertain. There are 11 residues in the CDR3. Trimming took 5 bases from V and 2 from J, leaving 4 bases between them. Germline loops: CDR1 MNHEY, CDR2 SVGEGT.

This chain links TRBV10-3 with TRBJ1-5; D is unresolved. Germline V CDR1 and CDR2: ENHRY, SYGVKD. The ends were cut back, 2 bases at V and 0 bases at J, with 2 bases in the middle. The CDR3 totals 13 residues. CDR3 DNA sequence: TGTGCCATCAGTGAGATTAGCAATCAGCCCCAGCATTTT. It translates to CAISEISNQPQHF.

V gene TRBV6-2 or TRBV6-3 combines with J gene TRBJ1-1, with a weak D call TRBD1 (6 bases). Germline V gene data show CDR1 as MNHEY and CDR2 as SVGEGT. The CDR3 runs 14 residues. Trimming left V 0 bases short and J 9 bases short, with 14 bases between. CDR3: CASSYSVQGPKAFF. CDR3 coding DNA: TGTGCCAGCAGTTACTCAGTTCAGGGGCCGAAAGCTTTCTTT.

CDR3 coding DNA: TGTGCCAGTGGTAGGGAGGACCTTCTACTGTTTTTT. It is translated as CASGREDLLLFF. This chain joins TRBV6-6 and TRBJ1-4; D not resolved. V lost 9 bases and J 13 bases, leaving 18 bases between the germline ends. The CDR3 contains 12 residues. Germline CDR1 and CDR2: MNHNY and SVGAGI (reference sequence).

The genes are TRBV28 and TRBJ1-1, with D uncertain. The CDR3 is 17 amino acids. V was cut by 5 bases and J by 2 bases, with 21 bases left in between. From germline, CDR1 is MDHEN and CDR2 SYDVKM. In DNA form, the CDR3 reads TGTGCCAGCAGTGTGACCGGCGTGGGCGGGTATAACACTGAAGCTTTCTTT. Protein sequence: CASSVTGVGGYNTEAFF. The whole variable domain, remainder taken from reference TRBV28 and TRBJ1-1, is DVKVTQSSRYLVKRTGEKVFLECVQDMDHENMFWYRQDPGLGLRLIYFSYDVKMKEKGDIPEGYSVSREKKERFSLILESASTNQTSMYLCASSVTGVGGYNTEAFFGQGTRLTVV.

The chain is built from TRBV19 and TRBJ2-5, with D uncertain. There are 14 residues in the CDR3. The ends were cut back, 3 bases at V and 3 bases at J, with 11 bases in the middle. CDR1 is LNHDA and CDR2 is SQIVND in the germline V gene (reference sequence). The CDR3 sequence: CASSILGREETQYF. For the CDR3, the DNA is TGTGCCAGTAGTATCTTAGGCAGAGAAGAGACCCAGTACTTC. The full variable domain, with the rest looked up from reference TRBV19 and TRBJ2-5, is DGGITQSPKYLFRKEGQNVTLSCEQNLNHDAMYWYRQDPGQGLRLIYYSQIVNDFQKGDIAEGYSVSREKKESFPLTVTSAQKNPTAFYLCASSILGREETQYFGPGTRLLVL.

The chain links TRBV7-9 to TRBJ2-7; TRBD1 is a possible D gene (5 bases). Trimming shortened V by 3 bases and J by 5 bases, and 11 bases separated the two germline ends. The CDR3 spans 13 residues. Germline V gives CDR1 SEHNR, CDR2 FQNEAQ (reference sequence). The DNA for the CDR3 is TGTGCCAGCAGCTTCAAGGCAGGGAACGAGCAGTACTTC. Translated: CASSFKAGNEQYF.

The CDR3 reads CASSPRTESNTEAFF. The DNA for the CDR3 is TGTGCCAGCTCACCCCGGACAGAGTCGAACACTGAAGCTTTCTTT. The chain is built from TRBV18 and TRBJ1-1, with TRBD1 as a possible D gene (6 bases). V gave up 3 bases and J gave up 1 base, with 12 bases separating them. CDR3 length: 15 amino acids. Germline assignment: CDR1 KGHSH and CDR2 LQKENI.

The chain uses TRBV10-3 and TRBJ1-1; D is uncertain. CDR1 and CDR2 (germline): ENHRY, SYGVKD. The V gene lost 0 bases and the J gene lost 7 bases, with 3 bases spanning the gap. The CDR3 runs to 11 residues. The CDR3 reads CAISESNEAFF. The CDR3 nucleotides read TGTGCCATCAGTGAGTCGAATGAAGCTTTCTTT.

The V call is TRBV10-3, the J call TRBJ1-2; D might be TRBD1 (6 bases). The V end was cut by 6 bases, the J end by 6 bases, with 8 bases between. The CDR3 sequence is 11 residues long. The germline V gene has CDR1 ENHRY and CDR2 SYGVKD. The CDR3 spells CAISAGDGYTF. CDR3 nucleotides: TGTGCCATCAGCGCAGGGGATGGCTACACCTTC.

The chain links TRBV5-1 to TRBJ1-2, with D unresolved. Germline V CDR1 and CDR2: SGHRS, YFSETQ. The CDR3 has 12 amino acids. The V and J ends lost 0 bases and 5 bases respectively, with 5 bases between them. The CDR3 is CASSLGAYGYTF. The CDR3 DNA follows: TGCGCCAGCAGCTTGGGCGCTTATGGCTACACCTTC.

The CDR3 sequence is CASRDQSSGQMKQYF. CDR3 sequence (DNA): TGTGCCAGTCGGGATCAGTCTAGCGGGCAGATGAAGCAGTACTTC. The chain is built from TRBV19 and TRBJ2-7; TRBD2 agrees at 8 bases. The CDR3 is 15 amino acids. The V segment lost 8 bases and the J segment 8 bases; nucleotides outside the gene matches: 17. The germline CDR1 and CDR2 sequences are LNHDA and SQIVND (reference sequence).